The rows below give T cell receptor beta chains drawn from one sample of a study of blood T cell repertoires in COVID-19. Clones were sequenced by immunoSEQ multiplex PCR, and TCRdb holds only the in-frame ones, with some missing. The sample shows 390,000 or so clones, roughly 89% of them seen only once. Sequencing used peripheral blood. All receptors come from a man younger than 35 with active or convalescent COVID-19. The CDR3 runs from the conserved cysteine through the conserved F or W. The D gene is left open where the match is weak. Clone size is given for some rows only: seen once, a few or many times, or a class if the clone is expanded.

CDR3 DNA: TGTGCCAGCAGTTTAATCGGGACAGGCTCCTACAATGAGCAGTTCTTC; CDR3 protein: CASSLIGTGSYNEQFF; CDR3 length: 16; V gene: TRBV28; D gene: TRBD1; clone size: -; J gene: TRBJ2-1
CDR3 DNA: TGCGCCAGCAGCCAGTTTTGGACTAGCGGGGGGGCAGATACGCAGTATTTT; CDR3 protein: CASSQFWTSGGADTQYF; CDR3 length: 17; V gene: TRBV4-3; D gene: TRBD2; clone size: -; J gene: TRBJ2-3
CDR3 DNA: TGCGCCAGCAGCTACCCCGGGGTTAGGGAAGAGACCCAGTACTTC; CDR3 protein: CASSYPGVREETQYF; CDR3 length: 15; V gene: TRBV5-1; D gene: -; clone size: -; J gene: TRBJ2-5
CDR3 DNA: TGCGCCAGCAGCCCCGGACACGCTAACTATGGCTACACCTTC; CDR3 protein: CASSPGHANYGYTF; CDR3 length: 14; V gene: TRBV4-3; D gene: -; clone size: -; J gene: TRBJ1-2
CDR3 DNA: TGTGCCATCAAACTCGGACTAGCGATGTACTTC; CDR3 protein: CAIKLGLAMYF; CDR3 length: 11; V gene: TRBV15; D gene: TRBD2; clone size: -; J gene: TRBJ2-7
CDR3 DNA: TGTGCCAGCAGCCCAGGACTAGCGGGAGTTAAAGAGCAGTACTTC; CDR3 protein: CASSPGLAGVKEQYF; CDR3 length: 15; V gene: TRBV7-2; D gene: TRBD2; clone size: -; J gene: TRBJ2-7
CDR3 DNA: TGTGCCAGCACCCAGGACAGGGGTAGGAATGAGCAGTTCTTC; CDR3 protein: CASTQDRGRNEQFF; CDR3 length: 14; V gene: TRBV28; D gene: TRBD1; clone size: -; J gene: TRBJ2-1
CDR3 DNA: TGTGCCAGCAGCTTCCTTAGTGGGAGGGTGGGCTCCTATAATTCACCCCTCCACTTT; CDR3 protein: CASSFLSGRVGSYNSPLHF; CDR3 length: 19; V gene: TRBV7-2; D gene: -; clone size: -; J gene: TRBJ1-6
CDR3 DNA: TGTGCCAGCAGTCAACAGGGGAACACCGGGGAGCTGTTTTTT; CDR3 protein: CASSQQGNTGELFF; CDR3 length: 14; V gene: TRBV6-4; D gene: -; clone size: once; J gene: TRBJ2-2
CDR3 DNA: TGTGCCAGTAGTGACAGGACCAATGAGCAGTTCTTC; CDR3 protein: CASSDRTNEQFF; CDR3 length: 12; V gene: TRBV19; D gene: -; clone size: -; J gene: TRBJ2-1
CDR3 DNA: TGTGCCAGCAGTTACCGCGTGGGGGCGAGCACTGAAGCTTTCTTT; CDR3 protein: CASSYRVGASTEAFF; CDR3 length: 15; V gene: TRBV6-5; D gene: -; clone size: -; J gene: TRBJ1-1
CDR3 DNA: TGTGCCAGTAGTATAGGAGTAGCGGGCCGATCAAGGAATGAGCAGTTCTTC; CDR3 protein: CASSIGVAGRSRNEQFF; CDR3 length: 17; V gene: TRBV19; D gene: TRBD2; clone size: -; J gene: TRBJ2-1
CDR3 DNA: TGCGGGGGGACAGGGGGCACAGATACGCAGTATTTT; CDR3 protein: CGGTGGTDTQYF; CDR3 length: 12; V gene: TRBV29-1; D gene: TRBD1; clone size: -; J gene: TRBJ2-3
CDR3 DNA: TGTGCCAGTAGTTGGGGCAGGAGCTCCTATAATTCACCCCTCCACTTT; CDR3 protein: CASSWGRSSYNSPLHF; CDR3 length: 16; V gene: TRBV19; D gene: -; clone size: -; J gene: TRBJ1-6
CDR3 DNA: TGTGCCAGCAGCCAAGACGCGACAGGGTACTATGGCTACACCTTC; CDR3 protein: CASSQDATGYYGYTF; CDR3 length: 15; V gene: TRBV3-1/TRBV3-2; D gene: TRBD1; clone size: -; J gene: TRBJ1-2
CDR3 DNA: TGTGCCAGCAGTGAAGGGATCTCGGAGGGCACTGAAGCTTTCTTT; CDR3 protein: CASSEGISEGTEAFF; CDR3 length: 15; V gene: TRBV6-1; D gene: -; clone size: many; J gene: TRBJ1-1
CDR3 DNA: TGTGCCAGCAGCCGTGGACAGGGAGTCTATGGCTACACCTTC; CDR3 protein: CASSRGQGVYGYTF; CDR3 length: 14; V gene: TRBV14; D gene: TRBD1; clone size: -; J gene: TRBJ1-2
CDR3 DNA: TGTGCCAGCAGCGTAGGGCAGGGGGCGGGCGAGCAGTACTTC; CDR3 protein: CASSVGQGAGEQYF; CDR3 length: 14; V gene: TRBV9; D gene: TRBD1; clone size: -; J gene: TRBJ2-7
CDR3 DNA: TGTGCCATCAGGGGCCTCAATTCACCCCTCCACTTT; CDR3 protein: CAIRGLNSPLHF; CDR3 length: 12; V gene: TRBV2; D gene: -; clone size: -; J gene: TRBJ1-6
CDR3 DNA: TGTGCCAGTAGTATAGAAACTCTCGGGTTTAGCACCGGGGAGCTGTTTTTT; CDR3 protein: CASSIETLGFSTGELFF; CDR3 length: 17; V gene: TRBV19; D gene: -; clone size: -; J gene: TRBJ2-2
CDR3 DNA: TGTGCCAGCAGCCCTACAGGGGGCTCCTATAATTCACCCCTCCACTTT; CDR3 protein: CASSPTGGSYNSPLHF; CDR3 length: 16; V gene: TRBV14; D gene: TRBD1; clone size: once; J gene: TRBJ1-6
CDR3 DNA: TGTGCCAGCAGTTTAGTTACTAGCGGGAGGAATGAGCAGTTCTTC; CDR3 protein: CASSLVTSGRNEQFF; CDR3 length: 15; V gene: TRBV28; D gene: TRBD2; clone size: once; J gene: TRBJ2-1
CDR3 DNA: TGTGCCATCAGTGAGTCGCTCAGGGAGGGTCAGCCCCAGCATTTT; CDR3 protein: CAISESLREGQPQHF; CDR3 length: 15; V gene: TRBV10-3; D gene: -; clone size: -; J gene: TRBJ1-5
CDR3 DNA: TGTGCTTGGCGGGGGCGCGCCTACGAGCAGTACTTC; CDR3 protein: CAWRGRAYEQYF; CDR3 length: 12; V gene: TRBV28; D gene: -; clone size: -; J gene: TRBJ2-7
CDR3 DNA: TGTGCCTGGAGTCCGGGACTAGCGGGAGTCGGTGAGCAGTTCTTC; CDR3 protein: CAWSPGLAGVGEQFF; CDR3 length: 15; V gene: TRBV30; D gene: TRBD2; clone size: -; J gene: TRBJ2-1
CDR3 DNA: TGTGCCAGCAGCCCAGGACAGGGAGGCTATGGCTACACCTTC; CDR3 protein: CASSPGQGGYGYTF; CDR3 length: 14; V gene: TRBV7-2; D gene: TRBD1; clone size: -; J gene: TRBJ1-2
CDR3 DNA: TGTGCCACTAAGGACAGGGCCCAGGGGACTGAAGCTTTCTTT; CDR3 protein: CATKDRAQGTEAFF; CDR3 length: 14; V gene: TRBV10-3; D gene: TRBD1; clone size: -; J gene: TRBJ1-1
CDR3 DNA: TGTGCCAGCAGTGAACAGGGTTTAGGCAATCAGCCCCAGCATTTT; CDR3 protein: CASSEQGLGNQPQHF; CDR3 length: 15; V gene: TRBV6-1; D gene: -; clone size: -; J gene: TRBJ1-5
CDR3 DNA: TGTGCCAGCAGTTCCGGGACAGGGGGGGTGACCCAGTACTTC; CDR3 protein: CASSSGTGGVTQYF; CDR3 length: 14; V gene: TRBV27; D gene: TRBD1; clone size: -; J gene: TRBJ2-5
CDR3 DNA: TGTGCCTGGAGTGTTCTAGCCCACGGCGAGCAGTACTTC; CDR3 protein: CAWSVLAHGEQYF; CDR3 length: 13; V gene: TRBV30; D gene: -; clone size: -; J gene: TRBJ2-7
CDR3 DNA: TGTGCCAGCAGCTTAGCCGGGACTGCATCCTACAATGAGCAGTTCTTC; CDR3 protein: CASSLAGTASYNEQFF; CDR3 length: 16; V gene: TRBV11-3; D gene: -; clone size: -; J gene: TRBJ2-1
CDR3 DNA: TGCGCCAGCAGCCCCGGGACTAGCGGGGGGGCCGGGCAGTACTTC; CDR3 protein: CASSPGTSGGAGQYF; CDR3 length: 15; V gene: TRBV5-1; D gene: TRBD2; clone size: -; J gene: TRBJ2-7
CDR3 DNA: TGTGCCAGCAGCCAACCCCCGTCAAACTCCAGGACAGGGAGTAATTATCAGCCCCAGCATTTT; CDR3 protein: CASSQPPSNSRTGSNYQPQHF; CDR3 length: 21; V gene: TRBV7-6; D gene: TRBD1; clone size: once; J gene: TRBJ1-5
CDR3 DNA: TGTGCCAGCAGCTCCGCCGGGACAGGGCACACTGAAGCTTTCTTT; CDR3 protein: CASSSAGTGHTEAFF; CDR3 length: 15; V gene: TRBV6-2/TRBV6-3; D gene: TRBD1; clone size: -; J gene: TRBJ1-1
CDR3 DNA: TGTGCCAGCAGCATTGGACAGGGAGCCTACGAGCAGTACTTC; CDR3 protein: CASSIGQGAYEQYF; CDR3 length: 14; V gene: TRBV7-2; D gene: TRBD1; clone size: -; J gene: TRBJ2-7
CDR3 DNA: TGCGCCAGCAGCCAAGATAGGAAGGGGAATCAGCCCCAGCATTTT; CDR3 protein: CASSQDRKGNQPQHF; CDR3 length: 15; V gene: TRBV4-3; D gene: -; clone size: few; J gene: TRBJ1-5
CDR3 DNA: TGTGCCTGGAGTACCCCTACAGGGTGGCGGGAGACCCAGTACTTC; CDR3 protein: CAWSTPTGWRETQYF; CDR3 length: 15; V gene: TRBV30; D gene: -; clone size: once; J gene: TRBJ2-5
CDR3 DNA: TGCGCCAGCAGCCCTGGACAGCCGAATCAGCCCCAGCATTTT; CDR3 protein: CASSPGQPNQPQHF; CDR3 length: 14; V gene: TRBV4-1; D gene: -; clone size: -; J gene: TRBJ1-5
CDR3 DNA: TGTGCCAGCAGTTTACTAGGACGGAGGTACCAAGAGACCCAGTACTTC; CDR3 protein: CASSLLGRRYQETQYF; CDR3 length: 16; V gene: TRBV28; D gene: -; clone size: -; J gene: TRBJ2-5
CDR3 DNA: TGTGCCAGCAGCCCGGGGGGGTGGGCTGCAGATACGCAGTATTTT; CDR3 protein: CASSPGGWAADTQYF; CDR3 length: 15; V gene: TRBV3-1/TRBV3-2; D gene: TRBD2; clone size: once; J gene: TRBJ2-3
CDR3 DNA: TGTGCCAGCAGCCCTCCTTCGCTAGCGGGAGTCGAGACCCAGTACTTC; CDR3 protein: CASSPPSLAGVETQYF; CDR3 length: 16; V gene: TRBV7-8; D gene: TRBD2; clone size: -; J gene: TRBJ2-5
CDR3 DNA: TGTGCCAGCAGCCAAGCCAGGGGGACAGACTATGGCTACACCTTC; CDR3 protein: CASSQARGTDYGYTF; CDR3 length: 15; V gene: TRBV3-1/TRBV3-2; D gene: TRBD1; clone size: -; J gene: TRBJ1-2
CDR3 DNA: TGTGCCAGCAGCTCTCAGGGGGACAATGAGCAGTTCTTC; CDR3 protein: CASSSQGDNEQFF; CDR3 length: 13; V gene: TRBV7-3; D gene: TRBD1; clone size: -; J gene: TRBJ2-1
CDR3 DNA: TGTGCCAGCGATCTTAGCGGAAGTTCCTTCTACGAGCAGTACTTC; CDR3 protein: CASDLSGSSFYEQYF; CDR3 length: 15; V gene: TRBV7-9; D gene: -; clone size: -; J gene: TRBJ2-7
CDR3 DNA: TGTGCCAGCAGCGTACACAGGGGAGCTAACTATGGCTACACCTTC; CDR3 protein: CASSVHRGANYGYTF; CDR3 length: 15; V gene: TRBV9; D gene: TRBD1; clone size: once; J gene: TRBJ1-2
CDR3 DNA: TGTGCCAGCAGCCAACAAAAGGCGGGTTTCACTATGAGAGGCTACACCTTC; CDR3 protein: CASSQQKAGFTMRGYTF; CDR3 length: 17; V gene: TRBV3-1/TRBV3-2; D gene: -; clone size: once; J gene: TRBJ1-2
CDR3 DNA: TGTGCCAGCACCCGGGACAGGGATCAGCCCCAGCATTTT; CDR3 protein: CASTRDRDQPQHF; CDR3 length: 13; V gene: TRBV28; D gene: TRBD1; clone size: -; J gene: TRBJ1-5
CDR3 DNA: TGTGCCAGCAGTCCCGCCGGGACTGATAATTCACCCCTCCACTTT; CDR3 protein: CASSPAGTDNSPLHF; CDR3 length: 15; V gene: TRBV27; D gene: -; clone size: -; J gene: TRBJ1-6
CDR3 DNA: TGTGCCAGCAGCCAAGATGTCAGTAACTATGGAGGCTACACCTTC; CDR3 protein: CASSQDVSNYGGYTF; CDR3 length: 15; V gene: TRBV4-2; D gene: -; clone size: few; J gene: TRBJ1-2
CDR3 DNA: TGTGCCAGCAGTTACTCCTTAGGAGACTATGGCTACACCTTC; CDR3 protein: CASSYSLGDYGYTF; CDR3 length: 14; V gene: TRBV6-2/TRBV6-3; D gene: -; clone size: -; J gene: TRBJ1-2
CDR3 DNA: TGTGCCAGCAGCCAAGAGGAGAGCGGAAAAGATACGCAGTATTTT; CDR3 protein: CASSQEESGKDTQYF; CDR3 length: 15; V gene: TRBV4-2; D gene: -; clone size: -; J gene: TRBJ2-3
CDR3 DNA: TGTGCCAGTAGCCGCTCCGGGACAGGGGTGAATGAGCAGTTCTTC; CDR3 protein: CASSRSGTGVNEQFF; CDR3 length: 15; V gene: TRBV19; D gene: TRBD1; clone size: once; J gene: TRBJ2-1